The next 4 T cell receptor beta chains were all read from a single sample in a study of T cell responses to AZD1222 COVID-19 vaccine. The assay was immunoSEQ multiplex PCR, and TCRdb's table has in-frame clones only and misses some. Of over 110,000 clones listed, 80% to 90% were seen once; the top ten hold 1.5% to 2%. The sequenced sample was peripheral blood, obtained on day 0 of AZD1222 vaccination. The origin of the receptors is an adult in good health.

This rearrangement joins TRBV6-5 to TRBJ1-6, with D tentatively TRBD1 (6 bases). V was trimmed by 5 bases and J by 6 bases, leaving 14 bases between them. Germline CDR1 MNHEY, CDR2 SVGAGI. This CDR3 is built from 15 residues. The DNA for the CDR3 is TGTGCCAGCAGTAGAAACAGGGAACCTAATTCACCCCTCCACTTT. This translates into CASSRNREPNSPLHF.

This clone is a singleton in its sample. In DNA form, the CDR3 reads TGTGCCTGGAGTGGCGGTAGCGGTAGTTCACCCCTCCACTTT. This encodes CAWSGGSGSSPLHF. The chain employs TRBV30 and TRBJ1-6; no firm D call. Germline CDR1 GTSNPN, CDR2 SVGIG (reference sequence). The CDR3 has 14 residues. V was trimmed by 1 base and J by 9 bases, leaving 13 bases between them.

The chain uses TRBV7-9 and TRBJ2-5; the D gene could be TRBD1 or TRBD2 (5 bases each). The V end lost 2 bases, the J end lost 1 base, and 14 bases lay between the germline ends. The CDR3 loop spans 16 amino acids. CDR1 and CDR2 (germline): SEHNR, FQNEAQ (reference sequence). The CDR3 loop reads CASSLLGEVPQETQYF. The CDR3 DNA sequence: TGTGCCAGCAGCTTATTGGGGGAAGTTCCCCAAGAGACCCAGTACTTC. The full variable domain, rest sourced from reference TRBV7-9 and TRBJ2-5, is DTGVSQNPRHKITKRGQNVTFRCDPISEHNRLYWYRQTLGQGPEFLTYFQNEAQLEKSRLLSDRFSAERPKGSFSTLEIQRTEQGDSAMYLCASSLLGEVPQETQYFGPGTRLLVL.

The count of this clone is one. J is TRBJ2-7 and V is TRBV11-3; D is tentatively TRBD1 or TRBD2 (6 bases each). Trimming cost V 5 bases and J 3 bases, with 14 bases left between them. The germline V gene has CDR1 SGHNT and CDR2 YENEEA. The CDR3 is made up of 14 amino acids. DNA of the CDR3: TGTGCCAGCAGCCCAGGAGGGGGTTACTACGAGCAGTACTTC. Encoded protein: CASSPGGGYYEQYF.